The rows below give T cell receptor beta chains drawn from one sample of a study of T cells expressing NK-cell markers. With the 5' RACE reads reprocessed, TCRdb shows one record per CDR3 protein and no DNA. Its clone listing holds under 600,000 distinct CDR3 sequences. The specimen was blood T cells: a sorted CD56 or NKG2C T cell subset, CD4+ or CD8+ T cells, or bulk PBMC T cells (not recorded which). These receptors were obtained from a woman between 50 and 59 years old in good health. CDR3s include the opening cysteine and the closing phenylalanine or tryptophan. The order of the fields is J gene, V gene, CDR3 protein.

TRBJ1-1,TRBV29-1,CSVGTGVIEAFF
TRBJ1-1,TRBV29-1,CSVVLTGSEAFF
TRBJ1-1,TRBV12-3/TRBV12-4,CASSLARVTEAFF
TRBJ2-7,TRBV29-1,CSVAGGNSYEQYF
TRBJ2-3,TRBV15,CATSSGQGADTDTQYF
TRBJ2-1,TRBV27,CASLRDSSHNEQFF
TRBJ2-1,TRBV18,CASSPARGGSNEQFF
TRBJ2-5,TRBV29-1,CSVVKGQIETQYF
TRBJ1-2,TRBV12-3/TRBV12-4,CASSLDGVGDTF
TRBJ1-1,TRBV12-3/TRBV12-4,CASTTIGGNTEAFF
TRBJ2-7,TRBV12-3/TRBV12-4,CASRGPPDEQYF
TRBJ2-1,TRBV7-2,CATETSRNHNEQFF
TRBJ1-3,TRBV10-3,CAINGGRLGNTIYF
TRBJ1-2,TRBV4-1,CASSHPQGAEGYTF
TRBJ2-5,TRBV3-1,CASSPEPKPQETQYF
TRBJ2-3,TRBV4-1,CASSHGRDTQYF
TRBJ1-6,TRBV12-3/TRBV12-4,CASQDRANSPLHF
TRBJ1-1,TRBV6-5,CASRLGLGTEAFF
TRBJ2-2,TRBV6-5,CASTRGLANTGELFF
TRBJ1-4,TRBV5-1,CASSPEGEKLFF
TRBJ1-1,TRBV12-5,CASGSLPPRGAFF
TRBJ2-1,TRBV30,CAWFLLTNEQFF
TRBJ2-7,TRBV19,CASSDTGTSPYEQYF
TRBJ2-7,TRBV3-1,CASSQGAGGYYEQYF
TRBJ1-1,TRBV21-1,CASSKGTGMNTEAFF
TRBJ2-5,TRBV20-1,CSAQGTSRQETQYF
TRBJ1-3,TRBV29-1,CSVEGGTGANSGNTIYF
TRBJ2-5,TRBV27,CASSPDRVGKTQYF
TRBJ2-1,TRBV4-1,CASSQASIPKQFF
TRBJ1-1,TRBV5-1,CASSHGQGASTEAFF
TRBJ2-1,TRBV24-1,CATSDYRASLRVNEQFF
TRBJ1-2,TRBV11-3,CASGAQPSYGYTF
TRBJ1-4,TRBV7-8,CASSSTWIREKLFF
TRBJ2-5,TRBV10-2,CASKVGTQETQYF